These T cell receptor beta chains were read from a single sample in a study of TIL therapy for anti-PD-1-resistant metastatic lung cancer. Data came from immunoSEQ multiplex PCR; TCRdb stores just in-frame clones and leaves some out. The table includes about 32,000 clones, 70% to 80% detected once. Sample: blood, taken at baseline. All receptors come from a woman aged 25-85 years with non-small cell lung cancer. CDR3s leave out the opening cysteine and the closing phenylalanine or tryptophan. Each record gives: V gene, J gene, CDR3 protein.

TRBV25-1,TRBJ1-5,ASSEKDQPQH
TRBV27,TRBJ2-2,ASSLRGGTGELF
TRBV4-1,TRBJ2-5,ASSPSGGGETQY
TRBV19,TRBJ2-5,ASSVRETQY
TRBV19,TRBJ1-5,ASSTLGGPMNQPQH
TRBV7-6,TRBJ2-1,ASSHDSENEQF
TRBV4-1,TRBJ2-7,ASSQDRGRERQY
TRBV14,TRBJ1-1,ASSQNIKQGIQGAF
TRBV28,TRBJ1-5,ASSGGQGGNYSNQPQH
TRBV6-5,TRBJ2-7,ASSYQTTTYEQY
TRBV2,TRBJ2-7,ASTLAGGYEQY
TRBV21-1,TRBJ2-3,ASSIAGGELGTDTQY
TRBV5-1,TRBJ2-3,ASSLEGLTDTQY
TRBV6-1,TRBJ1-1,ASTEGQGLTEAF
TRBV30,TRBJ1-1,AWSIGGEAF
TRBV10-2,TRBJ2-1,ASRTLNEQF
TRBV19,TRBJ2-3,ASSQLGRDTQY
TRBV27,TRBJ2-7,ASGLQAYEQY
TRBV6-6,TRBJ2-3,ASSSGGSTDTQY
TRBV19,TRBJ2-3,ASSIFRDRGTDTQY
TRBV7-9,TRBJ2-5,ASSLVGGRVETQY
TRBV14,TRBJ2-3,ASSTSQGIGTDTQY
TRBV2,TRBJ2-5,ASSYGRQETQY
TRBV6-1,TRBJ2-7,ASSEAYEQY
TRBV2,TRBJ2-1,ASRLRTGQNEQF
TRBV27,TRBJ2-5,ASGPGTKASETQY
TRBV11-1,TRBJ2-1,ASSLAGGLQKQF
TRBV10-1,TRBJ2-1,ASSEWGLAGYNEQF
TRBV14,TRBJ2-3,ASSLTPWDTQY